Listed here are 20 T cell receptor beta chains from one sample, sequenced in a study of monozygotic twins with inflammatory bowel disease. With the 5' RACE reads reprocessed, TCRdb shows one record per CDR3 protein and no DNA. In all, the sample yields 140,000 to 150,000 distinct CDR3 sequences. The sequencing sample was made of blood. The receptors were sampled from a human donor with ulcerative colitis or Crohn's disease, or a healthy co-twin of an affected twin (not recorded which).

V is TRBV5-1 and J is TRBJ1-2; the D call of TRBD1 rests on TCRdb alone, since no DNA is present to check it. The germline gives CDR1 SGHRS, CDR2 YFSETQ. The CDR3 consists of 15 residues. The CDR3 region is CASSLGGAVGNGYTF. Drawing the rest from reference TRBV5-1 and TRBJ1-2, the complete variable domain is KAGVTQTPRYLIKTRGQQVTLSCSPISGHRSVSWYQQTPGQGLQFLFEYFSETQRNKGNFPGRFSGRQFSNSRSEMNVSTLELGDSALYLCASSLGGAVGNGYTFGSGTRLTVV.

The V call is TRBV9, the J call TRBJ1-3; TCRdb indicates TRBD1, and absent DNA this call remains unverified. The CDR3 length is 14 residues. The V gene's germline CDR1 is SGDLS and CDR2 YYNGEE. CDR3 sequence: CASSTTGGPNTIYF. The full variable domain, rest sourced from reference TRBV9 and TRBJ1-3, is DSGVTQTPKHLITATGQRVTLRCSPRSGDLSVYWYQQSLDQGLQFLIQYYNGEERAKGNILERFSAQQFPDLHSELNLSSLELGDSALYFCASSTTGGPNTIYFGEGSWLTVV.

The rearrangement links TRBV28 to TRBJ2-2; TCRdb proposes TRBD1, but this gene call is untestable without DNA. Germline V gives CDR1 MDHEN, CDR2 SYDVKM. The length of the CDR3 is 16 residues. The CDR3 loop is CASSDDRGQVSGELFF.

This chain uses TRBV19 with TRBJ1-1; the D call from TCRdb, TRBD1, cannot be confirmed without DNA. This CDR3 spans 15 amino acids. Germline V gene data show CDR1 as LNHDA and CDR2 as SQIVND (reference sequence). The CDR3 loop is CASSQDRGFVTEAFF.

The chain combines TRBV20-1 with TRBJ2-2; absent DNA, TCRdb's TRBD1 call cannot be checked. Germline assignment: CDR1 DFQATT and CDR2 SNEGSKA (reference sequence). The CDR3 sequence is 13 residues long. The CDR3 sequence: CSAPGQGIGELFF.

This sequence joins TRBV4-1 and TRBJ1-2; TCRdb calls TRBD1, which cannot be checked without DNA. The CDR3 extends over 17 amino acids. From germline, CDR1 is MGHRA and CDR2 YSYEKL. The chain's CDR3 is CASSQETPRGVHYGYTF.

The chain has TRBV12-3 or TRBV12-4 and TRBJ2-2; the D call of TRBD2 rests on TCRdb alone, since no DNA is present to check it. The CDR3 spans 19 residues. The CDR3 protein is CASSTSGLAGVSNTGELFF.

The J gene is TRBJ2-2, the V gene TRBV14; TCRdb reports TRBD2, a call that lacks DNA to check it against. The CDR3 is 14 residues long. Germline V gene lookup returns CDR1 SGHDN and CDR2 FVKESK. CDR3 region: CASTLAGVAGELFF.

The chain joins TRBV5-1 to TRBJ1-4; the TRBD1 assignment by TCRdb is unverifiable without DNA. The CDR3 spans 17 residues. From germline, CDR1 is SGHRS and CDR2 YFSETQ. CDR3 sequence: CASSLGDRPGTNEKLFF. The full variable domain, in which reference TRBV5-1 and TRBJ1-4 provide the parts outside the CDR3, is KAGVTQTPRYLIKTRGQQVTLSCSPISGHRSVSWYQQTPGQGLQFLFEYFSETQRNKGNFPGRFSGRQFSNSRSEMNVSTLELGDSALYLCASSLGDRPGTNEKLFFGSGTQLSVL.

This chain connects TRBV2 to TRBJ2-1; there is no DNA to check the TCRdb D call of TRBD2. Germline CDR1 reads SNHLY; CDR2 reads FYNNEI. The CDR3 length is 15 residues. This CDR3 reads CASGRLAGGQDEQFF.

The rearrangement links TRBV5-1 to TRBJ2-7; TCRdb names TRBD2, which stays unverified in the absence of DNA. CDR1 and CDR2 (germline): SGHRS, YFSETQ. This CDR3 contains 14 residues. The CDR3: CAGSGSGSSYEQYF.

J is TRBJ1-1 and V is TRBV4-3. Germline CDR1 reads LGHNA; CDR2 reads YSLEER. This CDR3 spans 14 amino acids. The CDR3: CASSQDFSRTEAFF.

The chain links TRBV19 to TRBJ2-5. Looked up from germline, CDR1 is LNHDA and CDR2 is SQIVND (reference sequence). CDR3 length equals 15 residues. The chain's CDR3 is CASSSRIGFQETQYF.

This chain joins TRBV28 and TRBJ1-1. Germline CDR1 reads MDHEN; CDR2 reads SYDVKM. This CDR3 has 12 amino acids. The CDR3 here is CASSFLFIGAFF. Variable domain in full (rest from reference TRBV28 and TRBJ1-1): DVKVTQSSRYLVKRTGEKVFLECVQDMDHENMFWYRQDPGLGLRLIYFSYDVKMKEKGDIPEGYSVSREKKERFSLILESASTNQTSMYLCASSFLFIGAFFGQGTRLTVV.

This sequence joins TRBV24-1 and TRBJ2-2. The CDR3 loop spans 16 amino acids. In germline, CDR1 is KGHDR, CDR2 SFDVKD. The CDR3 loop is CATSDLSFAGTGELFF.

This chain joins TRBV7-9 and TRBJ2-7; the TCRdb call, TRBD1, lacks DNA for checking. The CDR3 covers 14 residues. Germline CDR1 and CDR2: SEHNR and FQNEAQ (reference sequence). The CDR3 spells CASSPPGQLWEQYF.

V gene TRBV12-3 or TRBV12-4 combines with J gene TRBJ2-7; TCRdb calls TRBD2, which cannot be checked without DNA. The CDR3 runs to 15 residues. The chain's CDR3 is CASSPRLAGGYEQYF.

V usage is TRBV7-9 and J usage is TRBJ1-2. The length of the CDR3 is 14 residues. Germline V gene sequence: CDR1 SEHNR, CDR2 FQNEAQ (reference sequence). The CDR3 sequence is CASSANGKGYGYTF. The full variable domain, its missing parts supplied by reference TRBV7-9 and TRBJ1-2, is DTGVSQNPRHKITKRGQNVTFRCDPISEHNRLYWYRQTLGQGPEFLTYFQNEAQLEKSRLLSDRFSAERPKGSFSTLEIQRTEQGDSAMYLCASSANGKGYGYTFGSGTRLTVV.

The chain uses TRBV23-1 and TRBJ2-5; with no DNA, the TCRdb D assignment of TRBD1 cannot be verified. TRBV23-1 is assigned to the ORF class and has an uncertain function. This CDR3 has 14 amino acids. The chain's CDR3 is CAITGTGGRETQYF.

The chain combines TRBV7-3 with TRBJ2-3. Germline values: CDR1 SGHTA, CDR2 FQGTGA. There are 15 residues in the CDR3. This chain's CDR3 is CASSLRNGVADTQYF.